What follows are 9 T cell receptor beta chains derived from one specimen sequenced in a study of cytomegalovirus exposure and HLA in healthy donors. TCRdb's copy holds only in-frame clones and misses some; the assay was immunoSEQ multiplex PCR. In the table there are some 140,000 clones, approximately 92% of which are singletons. Sequenced sample: PBMCs. These receptors were obtained from a woman aged 18-29 years in good health and CMV-seropositive.

This clone has a single count. The V and J genes are TRBV19 and TRBJ2-3; TRBD1 matches at 8 bases. Trimming took 8 bases from V and 2 from J; bases not matched to a gene: 6. The germline V gene encodes CDR1 LNHDA and CDR2 SQIVND (reference sequence). The CDR3 length is 14 residues. CDR3 region: CASAPGQVTDTQYF. CDR3 DNA: TGTGCCAGTGCGCCGGGACAGGTCACAGATACGCAGTATTTT. Full variable domain (missing parts from reference TRBV19 and TRBJ2-3): DGGITQSPKYLFRKEGQNVTLSCEQNLNHDAMYWYRQDPGQGLRLIYYSQIVNDFQKGDIAEGYSVSREKKESFPLTVTSAQKNPTAFYLCASAPGQVTDTQYFGPGTRLTVL.

The genes are TRBV9 and TRBJ2-5, with 8 nucleotides matching TRBD1. Trimming removed 3 bases from V and 9 bases from J; junction bases left unmatched: 13. Germline V gene sequence: CDR1 SGDLS, CDR2 YYNGEE. CDR3 length equals 15 residues. CDR3 coding DNA: TGTGCCAGCAGCGCCCCGGGACAGGTCCACGGTGCCCAGTACTTC. Protein sequence: CASSAPGQVHGAQYF. The whole variable domain, filled in from reference TRBV9 and TRBJ2-5, reads DSGVTQTPKHLITATGQRVTLRCSPRSGDLSVYWYQQSLDQGLQFLIQYYNGEERAKGNILERFSAQQFPDLHSELNLSSLELGDSALYFCASSAPGQVHGAQYFGPGTRLLVL.

This chain uses TRBV15 with TRBJ1-1; TRBD1 matches at 8 bases. The junction had 8 bases not matched to a gene; V was cut back by 4 bases and J by 4 bases. The germline V gene encodes CDR1 LNHNV and CDR2 YYDKDF (reference sequence). This CDR3 is built from 15 residues. CDR3 residues: CATSMDRVKSTEAFF. CDR3 sequence (DNA): TGTGCCACCAGCATGGACAGGGTCAAAAGCACTGAAGCTTTCTTT.

This clone was seen only once. The chain carries TRBV5-8 and TRBJ1-1; a weak D match, TRBD1 (5 bases). V gave up 4 bases and J gave up 1 base, with 14 bases separating them. Germline-derived CDR1 and CDR2 are SGHTS and YDEGEE. CDR3 length: 15 amino acids. In nucleotides, the CDR3 is TGTGCCAGCAGCCTCCCCCAGGGTGGGAACACTGAAGCTTTCTTT. Protein sequence: CASSLPQGGNTEAFF.

This clone is labeled as medium-sized (0.01 to 0.1%). This sequence joins TRBV5-1 and TRBJ2-2; the D gene is possibly TRBD1 (6 bases). The CDR3 is 16 residues long. Trimming stripped 0 bases from V and 5 bases from J, with 14 bases between. Germline-derived CDR1 and CDR2 are SGHRS and YFSETQ. CDR3 residues: CASSLVRDNGTGELFF. In nucleotides, the CDR3 is TGCGCCAGCAGCTTGGTCCGGGACAACGGGACCGGGGAGCTGTTTTTT.

V usage is TRBV7-9 and J usage is TRBJ1-1; 10 bases agree with TRBD1. This CDR3 is 17 amino acids long. V trimming: 5 bases; J trimming: 2 bases; junction bases outside the gene matches: 11. Germline V gene data show CDR1 as SEHNR and CDR2 as FQNEAQ (reference sequence). The CDR3, as DNA: TGTGCCAGCAGCCCCGCCGGGACAGGGGACTTTAACACTGAAGCTTTCTTT. Translated: CASSPAGTGDFNTEAFF.

This chain links TRBV7-2 with TRBJ1-2, with D possibly matching TRBD1 (6 bases). Trimming removed 1 base from V and 6 bases from J, with 9 bases in between. This CDR3 is built from 13 residues. Germline V gene lookup returns CDR1 SGHTA and CDR2 FQGNSA. The CDR3 is CASSLDRVNGYTF. Here the CDR3 DNA reads TGTGCCAGCAGCTTAGACAGGGTGAATGGCTACACCTTC.

A remark on this clone: One end of the junction does not line up with germline, which may come from a read error. V is TRBV30 and J is TRBJ2-1; 9 bases align to TRBD2. Germline-derived CDR1 and CDR2 are GTSNPN and SVGIG (reference sequence). The CDR3 runs 13 residues. CDR3 protein: CAWASGDYTEQFF. CDR3 nucleotides: TGTGCCTGGGCTAGCGGGGACTACACTGAGCAGTTCTTC.

The rearrangement links TRBV18 to TRBJ1-2; 7 bases align to TRBD1. This CDR3 contains 13 residues. Germline V gene data show CDR1 as KGHSH and CDR2 as LQKENI. V shed 4 bases and J 4 bases; nucleotides not matched to a gene: 3. CDR3 residues: CASSHWDSYGYTF. Written as DNA, the CDR3 is TGTGCCAGCTCACACTGGGACAGCTATGGCTACACCTTC.